This T cell receptor beta chain was observed in a study of T cell changes during pregnancy in multiple sclerosis. CDR1 and CDR2 from the germline V gene are SEHNR and FQNEAQ (reference sequence). The CDR3 spans 14 residues. The V end was cut by 1 base, the J end by 6 bases, with 10 bases between. TCRdb's copy holds only in-frame clones and misses some; the assay was immunoSEQ multiplex PCR. Among about 50,000 clones, roughly 92% were seen once, and the ten largest hold roughly 0.81%. The TCR sequence derives from a female donor with multiple sclerosis, enrolled in a pregnancy study. The chain couples TRBV7-9 to TRBJ2-1, with D unclear. This specimen was CD4+ T cells from peripheral blood mononuclear cells, taken in the third trimester of pregnancy. CDR3 loop: CASSLVPTSNEQFF. CDR3 coding DNA: TGTGCCAGCAGCTTAGTTCCCACAAGCAATGAGCAGTTCTTC.